Included here is one T cell receptor beta chain sequence, with context. No antigen is known for it. Losses at the gene ends were 0 bases for V and 4 bases for J; bases not matched to a gene: 8. The CDR3 is 16 amino acids. The germline V gene encodes CDR1 LNHDA and CDR2 SQIVND (reference sequence). The PCR ran on 60 Vbeta and 13 Jbeta primers. The repertoire was sequenced with immunoSEQ multiplex PCR; TCRdb's copy has only in-frame clones and lacks some. Counted here are about 170,000 clones, around 76% occurring once; the ten biggest clones make up roughly 1.6%. These data are taken from a study of cytomegalovirus exposure and HLA in healthy donors. Findings and limits, study-wide: Among TCR sequences, most were rare, though some public TCRs appeared in many donors. Only CMV serostatus was available as immune exposure information. Reported results showed that the classifier diagnosed cytomegalovirus status with high specificity and sensitivity.

Sequenced sample: PBMCs. The receptor was isolated from a girl under 18 in good health and CMV-seropositive. The chain joins TRBV19 to TRBJ1-1; the match to TRBD1 covers 7 bases. CDR3 coding DNA: TGTGCCAGTAGTATAGATCGAGGGGGCCAGGGCACTGAAGCTTTCTTT. This sequence encodes CASSIDRGGQGTEAFF.